These T cell receptor beta chains were read from a single sample in a study of blood T cell repertoires in COVID-19. Profiled with immunoSEQ multiplex PCR; TCRdb holds only in-frame clones, not every one. This table has under 60,000 clones, 65% to 90% appearing once. Sequencing was carried out using peripheral blood. These receptors all come from a human donor in a cohort sampled during active COVID-19. The CDR3 runs from the conserved cysteine through the conserved F or W. A D gene is named only where the DNA matches it firmly. Some rows have no size entry. The others give once, few or many, or a class for an expanded clone.

J | V | size | D | DNA | CDR3
TRBJ2-5 | TRBV11-2 | . | . | TGTGCCAGCAGCATGGGGGCCGCGGAGACCCAGTACTTC | CASSMGAAETQYF
TRBJ2-7 | TRBV6-5 | . | . | TGTGCCAGCAGTTACTCCGGAGAGGGTTCCTACGAGCAGTACTTC | CASSYSGEGSYEQYF
TRBJ2-2 | TRBV28 | . | TRBD1 | TGTGCCAGCACCCTGGGGGACAGGGGGGTCGGGGAGCTGTTTTTT | CASTLGDRGVGELFF
TRBJ2-3 | TRBV5-4 | . | TRBD2 | TGTGCCAGCAGCGCTTATTTAGCGGGAAGAAGAGATACGCAGTATTTT | CASSAYLAGRRDTQYF
TRBJ1-1 | TRBV2 | . | . | TGTGCCGGGACTACAGATTTGAACACTGAAGCTTTCTTT | CAGTTDLNTEAFF
TRBJ1-5 | TRBV5-1 | . | TRBD1 | TGCGCCAGCAGCAAAGGGACAGAAGAAAATCAGCCCCAGCATTTT | CASSKGTEENQPQHF
TRBJ2-1 | TRBV3-1/TRBV3-2 | . | . | TGTGCCAGCAGCCAAGATATAGCGGAGATCTCCTACAATGAGCAGTTCTTC | CASSQDIAEISYNEQFF
TRBJ1-1 | TRBV7-2 | . | . | TGTGCCAGCAGCTTCCCGGTAAGGACGGGAAACACTGAAGCTTTCTTT | CASSFPVRTGNTEAFF
TRBJ2-7 | TRBV7-2 | once | TRBD2 | TGTGCCAGCAGCTTATTTGCTAGCGGGAGCTCCTACGAGCAGTACTTC | CASSLFASGSSYEQYF
TRBJ2-5 | TRBV3-1/TRBV3-2 | . | TRBD1 | TGTGCCAGCAGCAAGGACAGGGATCAAGAGACCCAGTACTTC | CASSKDRDQETQYF
TRBJ2-6 | TRBV18 | . | . | TGTGCCAGCTCACCGCGGGACGGGCCCCGTGGGGCCAACGTCCTGACTTTC | CASSPRDGPRGANVLTF
TRBJ1-2 | TRBV6-4 | . | . | TGTGCCAGCAGTGACTCGTTTCGGGGAAATGGCTACACCTTC | CASSDSFRGNGYTF
TRBJ1-4 | TRBV9 | . | . | TGTGCCAGCAGCGCTAGCCTCCCAGGCGCTGGGAATGAAAAACTGTTTTTT | CASSASLPGAGNEKLFF
TRBJ1-5 | TRBV7-9 | . | TRBD1 | TGTGCCAGCAGCTTAGTCTACCCACGCAGGGGGAGCAATCAGCCCCAGCATTTT | CASSLVYPRRGSNQPQHF
TRBJ1-4 | TRBV18 | . | . | TGTGCCAGCTCACCCCGGTCGGCAACTAATGAAAAACTGTTTTTT | CASSPRSATNEKLFF
TRBJ2-5 | TRBV1 | . | . | TGCACCAGCAGCCAAGATATTATGATCGAGGCCCAAGGGGAAGAGACCCAGTACTTC | CTSSQDIMIEAQGEETQYF
TRBJ2-1 | TRBV12-5 | once | TRBD1 | TGTGCTAGTGGTTTGGTTGAAGGGGGCTCATACAATGAGCAGTTCTTC | CASGLVEGGSYNEQFF
TRBJ2-5 | TRBV27 | . | . | TGTGCCAGCGTCGGCAGGGCTCAAGAGACCCAGTACTTC | CASVGRAQETQYF
TRBJ2-3 | TRBV7-3 | . | TRBD2 | TGTGCCAGCAGCTTAAATTGGCGGGAGCTTGGAGATACGCAGTATTTT | CASSLNWRELGDTQYF
TRBJ1-2 | TRBV27 | . | . | TGTGCCAGCAGCCATACGGGTTACTATGGCTACACCTTC | CASSHTGYYGYTF